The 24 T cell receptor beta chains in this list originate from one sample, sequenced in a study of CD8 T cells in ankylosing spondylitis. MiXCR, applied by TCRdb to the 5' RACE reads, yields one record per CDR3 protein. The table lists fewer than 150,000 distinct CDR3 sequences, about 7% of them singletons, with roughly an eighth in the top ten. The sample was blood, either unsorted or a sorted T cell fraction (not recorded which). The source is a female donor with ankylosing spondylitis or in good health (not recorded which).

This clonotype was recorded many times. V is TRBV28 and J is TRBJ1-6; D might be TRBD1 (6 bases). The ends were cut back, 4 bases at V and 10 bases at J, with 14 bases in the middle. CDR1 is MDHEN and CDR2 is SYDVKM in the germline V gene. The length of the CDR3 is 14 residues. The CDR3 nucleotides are TGTGCCAGCAGTTCAACAGGGCGGGAATCACCCCTCCACTTT. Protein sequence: CASSSTGRESPLHF.

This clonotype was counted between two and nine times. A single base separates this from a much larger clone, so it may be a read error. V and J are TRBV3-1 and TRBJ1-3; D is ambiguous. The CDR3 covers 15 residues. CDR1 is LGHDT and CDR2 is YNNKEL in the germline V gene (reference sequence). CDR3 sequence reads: CASCQDELSGNTIYF. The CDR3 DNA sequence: TGTGCCAGCTGCCAAGACGAACTCTCTGGAAACACCATATATTTT.

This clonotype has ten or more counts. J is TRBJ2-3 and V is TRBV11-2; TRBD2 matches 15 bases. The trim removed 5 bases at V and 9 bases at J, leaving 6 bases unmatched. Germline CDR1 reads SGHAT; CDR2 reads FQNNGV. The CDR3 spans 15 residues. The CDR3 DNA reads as TGTGCCAGCAGCAGGGGACTAGCGGGAGGTAACACGCAGTATTTT. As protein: CASSRGLAGGNTQYF. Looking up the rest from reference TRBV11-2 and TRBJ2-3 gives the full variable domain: EAGVAQSPRYKIIEKRQSVAFWCNPISGHATLYWYQQILGQGPKLLIQFQNNGVVDDSQLPKDRFSAERLKGVDSTLKIQPAKLEDSAVYLCASSRGLAGGNTQYFGPGTRLTVL.

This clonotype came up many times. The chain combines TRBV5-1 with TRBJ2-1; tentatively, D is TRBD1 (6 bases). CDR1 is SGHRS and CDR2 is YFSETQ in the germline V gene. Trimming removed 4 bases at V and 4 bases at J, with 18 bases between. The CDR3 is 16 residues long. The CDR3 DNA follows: TGCGCCAGCAGCCCTGTGACAGGCCAGGGGTACAATGAGCAGTTCTTC. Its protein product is CASSPVTGQGYNEQFF.

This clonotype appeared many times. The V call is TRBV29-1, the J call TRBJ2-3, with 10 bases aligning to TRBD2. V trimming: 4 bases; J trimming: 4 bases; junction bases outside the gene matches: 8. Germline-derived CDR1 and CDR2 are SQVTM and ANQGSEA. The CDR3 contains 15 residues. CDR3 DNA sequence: TGCAGCGTTGTGAGCGGGGGGGCCGGGGCAGATACGCAGTATTTT. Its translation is CSVVSGGAGADTQYF.

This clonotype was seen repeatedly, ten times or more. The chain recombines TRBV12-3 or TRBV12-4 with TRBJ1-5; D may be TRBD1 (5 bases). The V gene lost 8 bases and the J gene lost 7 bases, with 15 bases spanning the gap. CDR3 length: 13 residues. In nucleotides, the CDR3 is TGTGCCAGCGCGTCGGGGGGAGGGCAGCCCCAGCATTTT. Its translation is CASASGGGQPQHF.

The CDR3 is CASSGVGGKDEQFF. The DNA of the CDR3 is TGTGCCAGCAGCGGTGTGGGGGGAAAGGATGAGCAGTTCTTC. The gene calls are TRBV5-5 and TRBJ2-1; D may be TRBD2 (6 bases). Trimming stripped 4 bases from V and 8 bases from J, with 16 bases between. The germline gives CDR1 SGHKS, CDR2 YYEKEE (reference sequence). This CDR3 has 14 amino acids.

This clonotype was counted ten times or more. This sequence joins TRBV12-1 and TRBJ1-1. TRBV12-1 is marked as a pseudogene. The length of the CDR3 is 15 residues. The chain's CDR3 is CASSPNKGMNTEAFF. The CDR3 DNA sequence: TGTGCCAGCAGCCCAAATAAAGGGATGAACACTGAAGCTTTCTTT.

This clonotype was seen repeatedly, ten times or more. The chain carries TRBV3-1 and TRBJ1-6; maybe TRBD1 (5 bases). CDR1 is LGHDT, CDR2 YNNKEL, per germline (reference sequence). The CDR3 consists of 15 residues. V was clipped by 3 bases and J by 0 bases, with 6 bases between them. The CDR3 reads CASSHGGSYNSPLHF. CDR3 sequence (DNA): TGTGCCAGCAGCCACGGGGGCTCCTATAATTCACCCCTCCACTTT.

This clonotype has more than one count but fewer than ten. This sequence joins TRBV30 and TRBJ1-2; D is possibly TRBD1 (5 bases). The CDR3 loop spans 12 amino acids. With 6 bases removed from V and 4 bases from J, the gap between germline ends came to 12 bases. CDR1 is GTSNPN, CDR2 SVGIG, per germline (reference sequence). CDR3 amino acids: CACRGGGYGYTF. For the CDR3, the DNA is TGTGCCTGTCGTGGGGGGGGCTATGGCTACACCTTC.

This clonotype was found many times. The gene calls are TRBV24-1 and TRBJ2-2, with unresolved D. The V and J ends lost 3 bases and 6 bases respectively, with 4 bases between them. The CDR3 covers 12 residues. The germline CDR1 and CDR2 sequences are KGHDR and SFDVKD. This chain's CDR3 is CATSDEAGELFF. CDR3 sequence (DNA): TGTGCCACCAGTGATGAGGCCGGGGAGCTGTTTTTT.

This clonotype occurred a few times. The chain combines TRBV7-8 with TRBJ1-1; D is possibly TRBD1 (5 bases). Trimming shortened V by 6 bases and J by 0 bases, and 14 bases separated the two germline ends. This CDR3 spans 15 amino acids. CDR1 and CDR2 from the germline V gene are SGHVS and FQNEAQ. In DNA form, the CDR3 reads TGTGCCAGCAGACCGCCTGGACAACTGAACACTGAAGCTTTCTTT. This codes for CASRPPGQLNTEAFF. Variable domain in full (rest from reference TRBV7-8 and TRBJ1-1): GAGVSQSPRYKVAKRGQDVALRCDPISGHVSLFWYQQALGQGPEFLTYFQNEAQLDKSGLPSDRFFAERPEGSVSTLKIQRTQQEDSAVYLCASRPPGQLNTEAFFGQGTRLTVV.

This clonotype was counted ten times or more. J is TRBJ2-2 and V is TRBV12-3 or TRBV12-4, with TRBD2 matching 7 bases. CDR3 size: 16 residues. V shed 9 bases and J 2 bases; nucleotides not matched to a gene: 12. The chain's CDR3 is CASGSWGGGNTGELFF. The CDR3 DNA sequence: TGTGCCAGTGGCTCATGGGGGGGAGGTAACACCGGGGAGCTGTTTTTT.

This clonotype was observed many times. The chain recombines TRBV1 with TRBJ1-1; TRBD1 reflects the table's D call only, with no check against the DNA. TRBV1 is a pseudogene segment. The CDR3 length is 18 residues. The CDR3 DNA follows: TGCACCAGCAGCCAAGAAGGCCCCCGGGAGGGGGCGAACACTGAAGCTTTCTTT. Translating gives CTSSQEGPREGANTEAFF.

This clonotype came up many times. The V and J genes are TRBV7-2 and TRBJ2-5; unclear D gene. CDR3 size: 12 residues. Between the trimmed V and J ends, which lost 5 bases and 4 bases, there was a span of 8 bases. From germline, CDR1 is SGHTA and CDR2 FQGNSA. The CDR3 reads CASSATIETQYF. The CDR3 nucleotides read TGTGCCAGCAGCGCCACTATAGAGACCCAGTACTTC.

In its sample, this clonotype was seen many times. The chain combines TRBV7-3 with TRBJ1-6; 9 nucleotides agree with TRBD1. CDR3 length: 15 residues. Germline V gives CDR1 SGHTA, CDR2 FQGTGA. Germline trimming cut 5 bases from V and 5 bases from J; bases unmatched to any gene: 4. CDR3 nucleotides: TGTGCCAGCAGCCTAGACAGGGGGGATAATTCACCCCTCCACTTT. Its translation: CASSLDRGDNSPLHF. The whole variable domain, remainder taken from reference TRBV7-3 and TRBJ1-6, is GAGVSQTPSNKVTEKGKYVELRCDPISGHTALYWYRQSLGQGPEFLIYFQGTGAADDSGLPNDRFFAVRPEGSVSTLKIQRTERGDSAVYLCASSLDRGDNSPLHFGNGTRLTVT.

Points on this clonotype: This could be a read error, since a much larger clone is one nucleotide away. CDR3 loop: CASSQVGKKSTEAFF. The DNA for the CDR3 is TGCGCCAGCAGCCAAGTGGGCAAAAAGAGCACTGAAGCTTTCTTT. The genes are TRBV4-1 and TRBJ1-1; the D is unclear. Trimming took 1 base from V and 4 from J, leaving 13 bases between them. Looked up from germline, CDR1 is MGHRA and CDR2 is YSYEKL. The CDR3 extends over 15 amino acids.

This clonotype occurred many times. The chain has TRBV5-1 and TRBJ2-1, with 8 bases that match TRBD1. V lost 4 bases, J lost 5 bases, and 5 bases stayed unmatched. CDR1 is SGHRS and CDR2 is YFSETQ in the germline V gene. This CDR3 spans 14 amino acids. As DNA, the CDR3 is TGCGCCAGCAGCCGGACAGGGATGAACAATGAGCAGTTCTTC. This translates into CASSRTGMNNEQFF.

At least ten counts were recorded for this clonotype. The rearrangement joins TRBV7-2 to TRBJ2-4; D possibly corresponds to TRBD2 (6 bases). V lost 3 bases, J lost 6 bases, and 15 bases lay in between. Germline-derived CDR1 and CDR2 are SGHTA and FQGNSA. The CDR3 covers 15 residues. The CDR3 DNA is TGTGCCAGCAGCTTTAGGAGGGGTTCGGGAAACATTCAGTACTTC. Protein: CASSFRRGSGNIQYF.

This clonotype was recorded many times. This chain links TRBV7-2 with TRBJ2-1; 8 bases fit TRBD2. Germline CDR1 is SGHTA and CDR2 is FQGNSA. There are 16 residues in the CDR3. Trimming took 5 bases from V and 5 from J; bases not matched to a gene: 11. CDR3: CASSLSGRGGHNEQFF. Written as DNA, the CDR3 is TGTGCCAGCAGCCTTTCTGGTCGGGGGGGCCACAATGAGCAGTTCTTC.

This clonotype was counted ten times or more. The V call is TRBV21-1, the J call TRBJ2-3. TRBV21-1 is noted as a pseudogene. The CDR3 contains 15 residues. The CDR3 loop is CASSKAGLRTDTQYF. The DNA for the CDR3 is TGTGCCAGCAGCAAAGCGGGGCTCCGCACAGATACGCAGTATTTT.

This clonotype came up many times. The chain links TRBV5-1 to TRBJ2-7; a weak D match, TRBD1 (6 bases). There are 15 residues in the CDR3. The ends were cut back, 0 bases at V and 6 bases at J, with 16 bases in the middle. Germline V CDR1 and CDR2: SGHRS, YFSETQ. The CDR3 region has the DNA TGCGCCAGCAGCTTGGTGTCGTCAGGGGATCTCGAGCAGTACTTC. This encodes CASSLVSSGDLEQYF.

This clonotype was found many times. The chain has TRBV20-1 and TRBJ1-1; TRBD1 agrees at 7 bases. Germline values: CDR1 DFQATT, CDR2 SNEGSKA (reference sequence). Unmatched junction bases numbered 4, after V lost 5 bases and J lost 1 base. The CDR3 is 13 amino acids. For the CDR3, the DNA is TGCAGTGCTGTTAGGGGGCCGAACACTGAAGCTTTCTTT. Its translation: CSAVRGPNTEAFF.

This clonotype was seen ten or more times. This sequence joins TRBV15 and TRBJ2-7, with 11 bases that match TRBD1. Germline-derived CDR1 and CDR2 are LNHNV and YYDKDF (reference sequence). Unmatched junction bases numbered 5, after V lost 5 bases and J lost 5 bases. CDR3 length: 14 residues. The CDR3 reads CATSPGTGGHEQYF. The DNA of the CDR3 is TGTGCCACCAGCCCAGGGACAGGGGGGCACGAGCAGTACTTC.